This T cell receptor (beta chain) was documented in a study of blood T cells in healthy people across ages. Primed by a sample-barcoded 5' primer and a J-beta primer mix, a second PCR proceeded for 7 to 11 cycles. TCRdb analysed the 5' RACE reads with MiXCR anew, one entry per CDR3 protein. Of about 690,000 distinct CDR3 sequences in the sample, roughly two fifths were seen once. With 4 bases removed from V and 9 bases from J, the gap between germline ends came to 13 bases. CDR1 is SNHLY, CDR2 FYNNEI, per germline. CDR3 size: 14 residues. The chain combines TRBV2 with TRBJ1-6, with D tentatively TRBD1 (6 bases). The sequenced material came from blood. This receptor was obtained from an elderly man in good health. CDR3 bases: TGTGCCAGCAGTGGGGCAGGGGAGAGTTCACCCCTCCACTTT. This gives the protein CASSGAGESSPLHF. The whole variable domain, remainder taken from reference TRBV2 and TRBJ1-6, is EPEVTQTPSHQVTQMGQEVILRCVPISNHLYFYWYRQILGQKVEFLVSFYNNEISEKSEIFDDQFSVERPDGSNFTLKIRSTKLEDSAMYFCASSGAGESSPLHFGNGTRLTVT.